Following are 2 T cell receptor beta chains from one sample sequenced in a study of T cell repertoires in cytomegalovirus infection. The antigens of these receptors remain unknown. Each CDR3 protein is one row after TCRdb ran MiXCR on the reads. Altogether around 230,000 distinct CDR3 sequences are present, roughly 34% being singletons, with the ten largest covering about 60%. The sequencing here drew on CD8+ T cells from cultured PBMCs, taken from culture after CMV antigen stimulation. The receptors here all came from a human donor in good health (CMV status not recorded). Some clones in this sample may be carry-over from other donors' samples.

A few counts support this clonotype. The CDR3 loop is CASSFSPNTEAFF. The CDR3, as DNA: TGTGCCAGCAGCTTTTCACCGAACACTGAAGCTTTCTTT. The rearrangement links TRBV11-3 to TRBJ1-1; D is unresolved. This CDR3 is built from 13 residues. The V gene lost 3 bases and the J gene lost 1 base, with 6 bases spanning the gap. Germline assignment: CDR1 SGHNT and CDR2 YENEEA.

This chain links TRBV15 with TRBJ1-1; TRBD1 matches at 8 bases. The CDR3 loop spans 15 amino acids. Germline V gives CDR1 LNHNV, CDR2 YYDKDF (reference sequence). V lost 3 bases and J lost 6; bases outside the gene matches: 9. CDR3: CATSSGQGNSAEAFF. The DNA of the CDR3 is TGTGCCACCAGCAGTGGACAGGGTAACAGCGCTGAAGCTTTCTTT.